The 29 T cell receptor beta chains presented below share a single source sample, sequenced in a study of identifying expanded T cells in peripheral blood. Assay: immunoSEQ multiplex PCR; the TCRdb copy retains only in-frame clones and omits some. The sample holds about 91,000 clones; 88% are singletons and the top ten take 4% to 4.5%. Sequencing was performed on blood. The receptors originated from a person aged 18 to 75 in good health.

The chain has TRBV4-1 and TRBJ2-3; possible D gene TRBD1, 5 bases. V lost 0 bases and J 3 bases, leaving 7 bases between the germline ends. The CDR3 contains 14 residues. Germline V gene data show CDR1 as MGHRA and CDR2 as YSYEKL. As DNA, the CDR3 is TGCGCCAGCAGCCAAGACAGGGCAACAGATACGCAGTATTTT. As protein: CASSQDRATDTQYF.

The chain recombines TRBV18 with TRBJ2-5; D not resolved. Germline V gene data show CDR1 as KGHSH and CDR2 as LQKENI. The CDR3 spans 14 residues. With 0 bases removed from V and 1 base from J, the gap between germline ends came to 6 bases. CDR3 sequence (DNA): TGTGCCAGCTCACCACCGGTGAGCCAAGAGACCCAGTACTTC. It encodes CASSPPVSQETQYF.

The genes are TRBV5-6 and TRBJ1-4; 7 nucleotides match TRBD1. Unmatched junction bases numbered 7, after V lost 4 bases and J lost 10 bases. Germline values: CDR1 SGHDT, CDR2 YYEEEE. The CDR3 is made up of 13 amino acids. The CDR3 protein is CASSARGTGKLFF. CDR3 nucleotide sequence: TGTGCCAGCAGCGCCAGGGGGACCGGAAAACTGTTTTTT.

The V call is TRBV5-1, the J call TRBJ2-3; no reliable D call. The CDR3 has 14 residues. Germline loops: CDR1 SGHRS, CDR2 YFSETQ. V lost 5 bases to trimming and J lost 2 bases, with 12 bases between them. CDR3 in DNA: TGCGCCAGCAGTCCGCCAGTAAACACAGATACGCAGTATTTT. Translation gives CASSPPVNTDTQYF.

The CDR3 nucleotides are TGTGCCAGCAGTTCGCGACAGGGAGAGGGAAACACCATATATTTT. Translation gives CASSSRQGEGNTIYF. The gene calls are TRBV6-1 and TRBJ1-3; 7 bases line up with TRBD1. The CDR3 covers 15 residues. CDR1 MNHNS and CDR2 SASEGT come from the germline V gene. V trimming: 5 bases; J trimming: 4 bases; junction bases outside the gene matches: 8.

J is TRBJ2-3 and V is TRBV28; the match to TRBD2 covers 8 bases. CDR1 and CDR2 (germline): MDHEN, SYDVKM. With 4 bases clipped from V and 4 bases from J, the junction kept 7 bases outside the gene matches. This CDR3 spans 15 amino acids. The CDR3 is CASSWFGGASDTQYF. CDR3 DNA: TGTGCCAGCAGTTGGTTCGGGGGGGCCTCAGATACGCAGTATTTT.

This chain links TRBV5-5 with TRBJ2-1; TRBD1 matches at 7 bases. This CDR3 region has 14 residues. J lost 1 base, V lost 2 bases, and 0 bases had no gene match. CDR1 is SGHKS and CDR2 is YYEKEE in the germline V gene (reference sequence). CDR3 sequence reads: CASSFRGSYNEQFF. The CDR3 nucleotides are TGTGCCAGCAGCTTCAGGGGGTCCTACAATGAGCAGTTCTTC.

The chain links TRBV10-1 to TRBJ2-6; D is perhaps TRBD2 (5 bases). Germline values: CDR1 WNHNN, CDR2 SYGVQD (reference sequence). Deletions cut 6 bases from V and 7 bases from J, with 16 bases between. The CDR3 length is 15 residues. The chain's CDR3 is CASRREEGDANVLTF. The CDR3 region has the DNA TGCGCCAGCAGGAGGGAAGAGGGCGACGCCAACGTCCTGACTTTC.

V and J are TRBV7-6 and TRBJ1-2; D ambiguous. This CDR3 contains 12 residues. Germline V CDR1 and CDR2: SGHVS, FNYEAQ. V lost 4 bases to trimming and J lost 3 bases, with 6 bases between them. CDR3 nucleotides: TGTGCCAGCAGCTCCCCGGACTATGGCTACACCTTC. The encoded protein is CASSSPDYGYTF. The full variable domain, its missing parts supplied by reference TRBV7-6 and TRBJ1-2, is GAGVSQSPRYKVTKRGQDVALRCDPISGHVSLYWYRQALGQGPEFLTYFNYEAQQDKSGLPNDRFSAERPEGSISTLTIQRTEQRDSAMYRCASSSPDYGYTFGSGTRLTVV.

The V gene is TRBV2, the J gene TRBJ2-7; D possibly corresponds to TRBD2 (6 bases). Between the trimmed V and J ends, which lost 6 bases and 7 bases, there was a span of 22 bases. Germline CDR1 SNHLY, CDR2 FYNNEI. The CDR3 totals 15 residues. CDR3 DNA sequence: TGTGCCAGCAGGGATGTCGGAGGGCCCTCGGGAGAGCAGTACTTC. It specifies CASRDVGGPSGEQYF.

This chain connects TRBV7-2 to TRBJ1-4, with 7 bases that match TRBD1. The CDR3 runs to 16 residues. Germline-derived CDR1 and CDR2 are SGHTA and FQGNSA. Germline trimming cut 6 bases from V and 8 bases from J; bases unmatched to any gene: 15. CDR3 coding DNA: TGTGCCAGCAGGCAGTCCCCCGGACAGGCGGTCGAAAAACTGTTTTTT. This sequence encodes CASRQSPGQAVEKLFF. Variable domain in full (rest from reference TRBV7-2 and TRBJ1-4): GAGVSQSPSNKVTEKGKDVELRCDPISGHTALYWYRQSLGQGLEFLIYFQGNSAPDKSGLPSDRFSAERTGGSVSTLTIQRTQQEDSAVYLCASRQSPGQAVEKLFFGSGTQLSVL.

V is TRBV7-2 and J is TRBJ1-2, with D unclear. Deletions cut 1 base from V and 4 bases from J, with 4 bases between. The CDR3 length is 12 residues. Germline lookup yields CDR1 SGHTA and CDR2 FQGNSA. The CDR3 nucleotides are TGTGCCAGCAGCTTAGTGGGCTATGGCTACACCTTC. Translated: CASSLVGYGYTF.

The chain employs TRBV5-6 and TRBJ2-3; 7 bases match TRBD1. Germline trimming cut 3 bases from V and 2 bases from J; bases unmatched to any gene: 9. Germline loops: CDR1 SGHDT, CDR2 YYEEEE. There are 16 residues in the CDR3. CDR3 DNA: TGTGCCAGCAGCTCACCCGGGACAGCTTACACAGATACGCAGTATTTT. This translates into CASSSPGTAYTDTQYF. Looking up the rest from reference TRBV5-6 and TRBJ2-3 gives the full variable domain: DAGVTQSPTHLIKTRGQQVTLRCSPKSGHDTVSWYQQALGQGPQFIFQYYEEEERQRGNFPDRFSGHQFPNYSSELNVNALLLGDSALYLCASSSPGTAYTDTQYFGPGTRLTVL.

This chain joins TRBV19 and TRBJ2-2; D is unclear. The CDR3 length is 14 residues. The germline gives CDR1 LNHDA, CDR2 SQIVND (reference sequence). Trimming shortened V by 6 bases and J by 6 bases, and 14 bases separated the two germline ends. The CDR3 sequence is CASRPWPGPGELFF. DNA of the CDR3: TGTGCCAGTAGGCCATGGCCGGGCCCCGGGGAGCTGTTTTTT.

The chain couples TRBV7-3 to TRBJ2-2, with 7 bases lining up with TRBD2. The CDR3 covers 16 residues. J lost 3 bases, V lost 1 base, and 5 bases had no gene match. Germline CDR1 SGHTA, CDR2 FQGTGA. The CDR3 DNA sequence: TGTGCCAGCAGCTTAAACGGGAGGATCGACACCGGGGAGCTGTTTTTT. Residues: CASSLNGRIDTGELFF.

The V call is TRBV30, the J call TRBJ1-3, with 8 bases aligning to TRBD1. CDR3 length equals 15 residues. Germline CDR1 GTSNPN, CDR2 SVGIG (reference sequence). Trimming cost V 0 bases and J 2 bases; bases outside gene matches: 3. In DNA, the CDR3 is TGTGCCTGGAGTGTACAGACAGGGGCTGGAAACACCATATATTTT. This codes for CAWSVQTGAGNTIYF.

V is TRBV6-1 and J is TRBJ2-2, with 10 bases matching TRBD1. This CDR3 spans 15 amino acids. The V and J ends lost 4 bases and 7 bases, in that order; junction bases with no gene match: 6. Germline lookup yields CDR1 MNHNS and CDR2 SASEGT. The CDR3 spells CASSAGTGEIGELFF. For the CDR3, the DNA is TGTGCCAGCAGTGCGGGGACAGGGGAGATCGGGGAGCTGTTTTTT.

Concerning this clone: This CDR3 is also generated by other DNA sequences in the sample. V is TRBV5-1 and J is TRBJ2-7, with a weak D call TRBD1 (5 bases). CDR3 length: 13 residues. CDR1 and CDR2 from the germline V gene are SGHRS and YFSETQ. Trimming took 1 base from V and 2 from J, leaving 7 bases between them. The CDR3 DNA sequence: TGCGCCAGCAGCTTGTCAGGGACCTACGAGCAGTACTTC. It specifies CASSLSGTYEQYF.

The V gene is TRBV4-1, the J gene TRBJ2-7; the D is unclear. Trimming left V 0 bases short and J 0 bases short, with 15 bases between. The CDR3 runs 17 residues. CDR1 is MGHRA, CDR2 YSYEKL, per germline. The DNA for the CDR3 is TGCGCCAGCAGCCAAGACCGTCCGTTAGGCAGCTCCTACGAGCAGTACTTC. Residues: CASSQDRPLGSSYEQYF.

The gene calls are TRBV5-4 and TRBJ1-1; TRBD1 might be the D (6 bases). Germline CDR1 reads SGHNT; CDR2 reads YYREEE (reference sequence). The CDR3 sequence is 14 residues long. V was trimmed by 0 bases and J by 6 bases, leaving 12 bases between them. CDR3 loop: CASSLGAGGAEAFF. The CDR3 DNA is TGTGCCAGCAGCTTGGGGGCCGGGGGCGCTGAAGCTTTCTTT.

The genes are TRBV9 and TRBJ2-7, with TRBD2 identical over 8 bases. The CDR3 is made up of 16 amino acids. In germline, CDR1 is SGDLS, CDR2 YYNGEE. J was trimmed by 5 bases and V by 3 bases; bases with no gene match: 13. The CDR3, as DNA: TGTGCCAGCAGCGGGGAGGGTAGCGGGAAAACGGACGAGCAGTACTTC. Translated, it gives CASSGEGSGKTDEQYF.

The V and J genes are TRBV11-3 and TRBJ2-1; TRBD2 agrees at 10 bases. The ends lost 5 bases at V and 7 bases at J; junction bases unmatched: 11. The germline V gene has CDR1 SGHNT and CDR2 YENEEA. The CDR3 sequence is 16 residues long. The DNA of the CDR3 is TGTGCCAGCAGCACCCGAGGGCTAGCGGGAGAAAATGAGCAGTTCTTC. Its translation is CASSTRGLAGENEQFF.

V is TRBV6-5 and J is TRBJ1-2; no clear D. CDR3 length: 14 residues. CDR1 and CDR2 from the germline V gene are MNHEY and SVGAGI. V was cut by 0 bases and J by 8 bases, with 13 bases left in between. The CDR3 DNA sequence: TGTGCCAGCAGTTACTCGCGGGTCGGCGGCGGCTACACCTTC. Residues: CASSYSRVGGGYTF.

This chain links TRBV7-3 with TRBJ2-2, with 11 bases fitting TRBD2. Unmatched junction bases numbered 8, after V lost 5 bases and J lost 6 bases. CDR1 and CDR2 from the germline V gene are SGHTA and FQGTGA. The CDR3 loop spans 16 amino acids. Written as DNA, the CDR3 is TGTGCCAGCAGCCAGGGACTAGCGGAAGGACCCGGGGAGCTGTTTTTT. Translated: CASSQGLAEGPGELFF.

This rearrangement joins TRBV28 to TRBJ2-5, with D perhaps assigned TRBD1 or TRBD2 (6 bases each). The CDR3 sequence is 18 residues long. Between the trimmed V and J ends, which lost 1 base and 2 bases, there was a span of 20 bases. Germline loops: CDR1 MDHEN, CDR2 SYDVKM. The CDR3 DNA is TGTGCCAGCAGTTTATTGGGGGGCCTAGTAAGCTTTCAAGAGACCCAGTACTTC. It translates to CASSLLGGLVSFQETQYF.

The rearrangement uses TRBV7-9 and TRBJ2-1; D is perhaps TRBD1 (5 bases). Germline V gene lookup returns CDR1 SEHNR and CDR2 FQNEAQ (reference sequence). V lost 0 bases to trimming and J lost 8 bases, with 5 bases between them. The CDR3 runs 12 residues. Written as DNA, the CDR3 is TGTGCCAGCAGCTTAGCGGGGCATGAGCAGTTCTTC. Its protein product is CASSLAGHEQFF.

The chain links TRBV4-1 to TRBJ2-7; D ambiguous. The CDR3 is made up of 16 amino acids. The V gene lost 0 bases and the J gene lost 2 bases, with 14 bases spanning the gap. CDR1 is MGHRA and CDR2 is YSYEKL in the germline V gene. This CDR3 is CASSQEFLAAAYEQYF. CDR3 bases: TGCGCCAGCAGCCAAGAGTTTCTGGCGGCCGCCTACGAGCAGTACTTC.

This chain's CDR3 is CASTPRPPRNTEAFF. The CDR3 coding sequence is TGTGCCAGCACTCCCCGGCCGCCTCGGAACACTGAAGCTTTCTTT. The V and J genes are TRBV6-1 and TRBJ1-1; D gene ambiguous. CDR3 length equals 15 residues. Trimming stripped 7 bases from V and 1 base from J, with 16 bases between. Looked up from germline, CDR1 is MNHNS and CDR2 is SASEGT.

The chain is built from TRBV9 and TRBJ2-7; D may be TRBD1 or TRBD2 (5 bases each). CDR1 is SGDLS and CDR2 is YYNGEE in the germline V gene. CDR3 length: 15 amino acids. The V and J ends lost 2 bases and 2 bases respectively, with 14 bases between them. CDR3 bases: TGTGCCAGCAGCGTTAGTCCGAAGGGACCCTACGAGCAGTACTTC. It translates to CASSVSPKGPYEQYF.